Sequencing of this T cell receptor (beta chain) was carried out in a study of blood T cells in healthy people across ages (dated by TCRdb to the mid-2010s). For context, the study as a whole: Template switching captured roughly one uniquely barcoded TCR beta cDNA molecule per two T cells in model experiments. The study measured age-related changes in TCR beta repertoire diversity using deep sequencing normalized with unique cDNA molecular identifiers. For two donors (one aged 18 to 29 and one aged 80 or older), the study analyzed two additional independent replicas of 1 million unique cDNA reads from the same blood draw. To avoid experimental bias, donors of different ages were randomly spread across the sequencing lanes. Four age groups were formed from the donors: young (average 16 years), middle-aged (approximately 41), aged (roughly 58) and long-lived (more than 75). Beyond this particular receptor, the publication reports: A strong correlation was found between observed TCR beta diversity and the percentage of naive T cells measured by flow cytometry. Estimates of total diversity based on one million sequenced T cells were considered lower bounds and underestimates. Because donor CMV infection status was unknown, age-related changes in expanded clonotypes were potentially confounded. Compared with the aged group, more naive CD4+ T cells, fewer expanded clones and increased TCR diversity were shown by the long-lived group, suggesting age selection. As age increased, observed TCR beta diversity per million T cells dropped in a roughly linear way, and a significant reduction was already evident by age 40. Bulk unsorted PBMC profiling prevented conclusive comparison of naive and antigen-experienced compartments.

Details on this clonotype: Its cognate antigen has yet to be identified. No much larger clone is present one base from it, and per-base qualities are unavailable.

Donors were 30 to 45 systemically healthy Caucasian individuals from Russia aged roughly 6 to 90 years. Roughly 9 milliliters of peripheral blood were drawn from each donor into EDTA-treated Vacutainer tubes. Ficoll-Paque density-gradient centrifugation was used to isolate PBMCs, with at least 6.5 million per sample. Trizol reagent was used to extract total RNA from the PBMCs, yielding at least 5 micrograms per sample. For every donor, an aliquot of PBMCs went through flow cytometry to measure the percentages of naive CD45RAhigh/CD27high T cells. Taken from the germline V gene, the CDR1 and CDR2 loops are SGHDN and FVKESK. The CDR3 spans 16 residues, from the cysteine through the phenylalanine. The sequence is cut down to CDR3 DNA, 48 bases in frame from base 1. The germline V end is reduced by 4 bases and the J end by 7 bases; junction bases left unmatched: 11. Library preparation employed 5' RACE. For sequencing, an Illumina HiSeq 2500 was employed. A second about 7 to 11 cycle PCR used a sample-barcoded 5' primer and a J-beta primer mix. Each TCR beta cDNA molecule received a unique molecular identifier from a template-switch 5' adaptor carrying 12 random nucleotides. Each sample yielded at least 3 million CDR3-containing paired-end reads. The Mint cDNA synthesis kit, primed by a TRBC-specific oligonucleotide, was used to synthesize first-strand cDNA from all RNA. Following uracil-DNA glycosylase treatment, a first 18-cycle PCR with universal primers M1SS and BC2_uni_R was performed on all cDNA. As for the original processing: For normalization, 1 million high-quality reads, each with a distinct molecular identifier, were randomly selected from each sample. Instead of being binned into consensus sequences, reads that shared molecular identifiers were thrown out. CDR3 identification, clonotype clustering and error correction used MiTCR with a Q25 quality threshold and the strictest error-elimination algorithm. A nonparametric unseen species model using Euler transformation provided a lower-bound estimate of total TCR beta diversity. TCRdb reworked the public reads: Q25 trimming with fastp, MiXCR clone assembly, productive beta chains retained. Here each entry gathers all rows of one CDR3 protein and keeps the most common genes and DNA. The V and J calls were determined by TCRdb, not by the authors. This sample is represented by roughly 2 million distinct CDR3 sequences; about 50% of them were singletons. The top ten clonotypes cover around 2.1% of the sample.

The specimen sequenced was blood. The chain joins TRBV14 to TRBJ2-1; TRBD2 matches 9 bases in the middle. This TCR derives from a woman aged 40 to 50 in good health. The DNA reads TGTGCCAGCAGCCCTGTCGGCGGGGGGGGCCATAATGAGCAGTTCTTC. Translation gives CASSPVGGGGHNEQFF.